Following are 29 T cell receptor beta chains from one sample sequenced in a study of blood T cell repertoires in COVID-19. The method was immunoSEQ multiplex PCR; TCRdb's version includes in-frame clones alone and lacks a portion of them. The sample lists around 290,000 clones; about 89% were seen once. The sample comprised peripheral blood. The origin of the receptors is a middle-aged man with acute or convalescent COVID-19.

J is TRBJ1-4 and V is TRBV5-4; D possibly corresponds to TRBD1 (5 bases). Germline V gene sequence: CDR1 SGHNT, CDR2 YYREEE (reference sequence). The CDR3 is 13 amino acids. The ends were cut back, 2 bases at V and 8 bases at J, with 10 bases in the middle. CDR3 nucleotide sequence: TGTGCCAGCAGCTTTAGGGGCATGGAAAAACTGTTTTTT. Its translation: CASSFRGMEKLFF.

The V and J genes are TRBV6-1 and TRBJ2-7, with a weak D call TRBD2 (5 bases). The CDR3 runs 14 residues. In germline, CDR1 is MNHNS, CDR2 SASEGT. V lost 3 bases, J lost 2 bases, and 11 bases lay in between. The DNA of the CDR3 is TGTGCCAGCAGTGAGAGTGGACTTCCCTACGAGCAGTACTTC. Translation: CASSESGLPYEQYF.

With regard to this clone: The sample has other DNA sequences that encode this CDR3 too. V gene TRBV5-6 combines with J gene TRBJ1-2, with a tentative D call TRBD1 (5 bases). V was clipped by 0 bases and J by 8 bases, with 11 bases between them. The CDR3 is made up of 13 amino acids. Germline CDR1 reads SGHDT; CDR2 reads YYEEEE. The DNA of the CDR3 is TGTGCCAGCAGCTTGGTGGCAGGGAACGGCTACACCTTC. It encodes CASSLVAGNGYTF.

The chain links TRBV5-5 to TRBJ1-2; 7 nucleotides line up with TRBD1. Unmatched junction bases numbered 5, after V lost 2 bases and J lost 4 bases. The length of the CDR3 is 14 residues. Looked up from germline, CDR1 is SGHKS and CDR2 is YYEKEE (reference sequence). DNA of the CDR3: TGTGCCAGCAGCTTTCCGGGACAGTCCTATGGCTACACCTTC. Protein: CASSFPGQSYGYTF.

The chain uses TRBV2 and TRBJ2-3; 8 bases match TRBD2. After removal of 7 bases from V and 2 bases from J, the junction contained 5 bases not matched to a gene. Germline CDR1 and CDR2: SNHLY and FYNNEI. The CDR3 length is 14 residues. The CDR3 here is CASKRGGHTDTQYF. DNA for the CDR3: TGTGCCAGCAAGCGCGGGGGGCACACAGATACGCAGTATTTT.

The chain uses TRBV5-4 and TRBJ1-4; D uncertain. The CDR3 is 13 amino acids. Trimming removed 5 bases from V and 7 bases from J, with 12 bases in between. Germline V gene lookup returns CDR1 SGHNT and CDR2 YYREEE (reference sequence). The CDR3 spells CASSNLPGEKLFF. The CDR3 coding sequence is TGTGCCAGCAGTAATTTACCGGGTGAAAAACTGTTTTTT.

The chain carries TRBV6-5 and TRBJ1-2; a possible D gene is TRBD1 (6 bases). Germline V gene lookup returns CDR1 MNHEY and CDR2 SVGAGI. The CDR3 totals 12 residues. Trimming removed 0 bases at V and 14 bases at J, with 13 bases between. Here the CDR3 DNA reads TGTGCCAGCAGTTACTCATTCCGGGACATAACCTTC. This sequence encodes CASSYSFRDITF.

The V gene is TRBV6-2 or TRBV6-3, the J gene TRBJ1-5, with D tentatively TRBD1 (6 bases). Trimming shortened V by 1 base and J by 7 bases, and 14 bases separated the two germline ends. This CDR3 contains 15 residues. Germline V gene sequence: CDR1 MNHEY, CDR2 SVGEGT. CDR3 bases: TGTGCCAGCAGTTACTGGGCAGGGGCTCGGCAGCCCCAGCATTTT. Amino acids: CASSYWAGARQPQHF.

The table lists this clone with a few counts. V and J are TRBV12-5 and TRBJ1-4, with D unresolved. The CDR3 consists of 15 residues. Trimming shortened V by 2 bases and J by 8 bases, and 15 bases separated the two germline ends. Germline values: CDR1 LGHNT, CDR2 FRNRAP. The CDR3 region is CASGLSLGRGEKLFF. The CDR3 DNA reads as TGTGCTAGTGGTTTGTCACTCGGTCGGGGAGAAAAACTGTTTTTT.

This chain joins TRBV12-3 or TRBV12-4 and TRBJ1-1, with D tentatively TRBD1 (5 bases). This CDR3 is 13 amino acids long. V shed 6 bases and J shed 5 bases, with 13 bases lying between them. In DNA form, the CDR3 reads TGTGCCAGCAGCCGATGGGGGGATACTGAAGCTTTCTTT. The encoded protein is CASSRWGDTEAFF.

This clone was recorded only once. The CDR3 DNA reads TGCGCCAGCAGCTTGATGGCCGGGACAGGGTCCTACGAGCAGTACTTC. It specifies CASSLMAGTGSYEQYF. This chain uses TRBV5-1 with TRBJ2-7, with 9 bases identical to TRBD1. The ends lost 1 base at V and 1 base at J; junction bases unmatched: 6. Germline-derived CDR1 and CDR2 are SGHRS and YFSETQ. The CDR3 covers 16 residues.

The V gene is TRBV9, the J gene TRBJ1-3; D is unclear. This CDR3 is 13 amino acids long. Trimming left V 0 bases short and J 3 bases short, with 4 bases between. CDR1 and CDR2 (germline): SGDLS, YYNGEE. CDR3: CASSVVDGNTIYF. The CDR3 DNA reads TGTGCCAGCAGCGTAGTAGATGGAAACACCATATATTTT.

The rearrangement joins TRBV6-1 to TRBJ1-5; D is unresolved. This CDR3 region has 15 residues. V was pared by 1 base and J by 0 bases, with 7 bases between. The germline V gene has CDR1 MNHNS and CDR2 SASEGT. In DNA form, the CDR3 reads TGTGCCAGCAGTGAAGGCCTAAATAGCAATCAGCCCCAGCATTTT. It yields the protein CASSEGLNSNQPQHF.

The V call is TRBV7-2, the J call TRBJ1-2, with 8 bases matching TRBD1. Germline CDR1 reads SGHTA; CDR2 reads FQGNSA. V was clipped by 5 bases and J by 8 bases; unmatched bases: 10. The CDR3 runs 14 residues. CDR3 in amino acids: CASSPGQGLTGYTF. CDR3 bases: TGTGCCAGCAGCCCCGGACAGGGTTTAACCGGCTACACCTTC.

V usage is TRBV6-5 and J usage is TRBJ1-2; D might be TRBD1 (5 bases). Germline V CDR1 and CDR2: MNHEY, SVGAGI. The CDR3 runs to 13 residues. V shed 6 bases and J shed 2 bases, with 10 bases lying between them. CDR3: CASRSAGNYGYTF. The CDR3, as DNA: TGTGCCAGCAGGTCAGCAGGGAACTATGGCTACACCTTC.

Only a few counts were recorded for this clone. CDR3 sequence reads: CAWTYLSSGNTIYF. The DNA of the CDR3 is TGTGCCTGGACATACCTAAGCTCTGGAAACACCATATATTTT. The gene calls are TRBV30 and TRBJ1-3; D not certain. Trimming removed 4 bases from V and 0 bases from J, with 10 bases in between. Germline V lookup: CDR1 GTSNPN, CDR2 SVGIG (reference sequence). The CDR3 contains 14 residues.

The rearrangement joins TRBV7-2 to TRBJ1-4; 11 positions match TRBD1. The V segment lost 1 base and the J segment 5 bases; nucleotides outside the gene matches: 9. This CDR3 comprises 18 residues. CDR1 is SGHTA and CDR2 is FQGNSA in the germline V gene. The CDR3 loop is CASSLVVGTGGINEKLFF. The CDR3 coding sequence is TGTGCCAGCAGCTTAGTGGTCGGGACAGGGGGGATCAATGAAAAACTGTTTTTT.

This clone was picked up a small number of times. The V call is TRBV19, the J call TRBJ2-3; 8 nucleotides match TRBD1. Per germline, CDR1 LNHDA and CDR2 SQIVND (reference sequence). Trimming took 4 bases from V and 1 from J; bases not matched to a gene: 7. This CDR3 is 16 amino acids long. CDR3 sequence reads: CASSTTRGRGTDTQYF. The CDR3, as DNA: TGTGCCAGTAGTACCACCAGGGGGCGCGGCACAGATACGCAGTATTTT. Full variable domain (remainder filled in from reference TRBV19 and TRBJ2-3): DGGITQSPKYLFRKEGQNVTLSCEQNLNHDAMYWYRQDPGQGLRLIYYSQIVNDFQKGDIAEGYSVSREKKESFPLTVTSAQKNPTAFYLCASSTTRGRGTDTQYFGPGTRLTVL.

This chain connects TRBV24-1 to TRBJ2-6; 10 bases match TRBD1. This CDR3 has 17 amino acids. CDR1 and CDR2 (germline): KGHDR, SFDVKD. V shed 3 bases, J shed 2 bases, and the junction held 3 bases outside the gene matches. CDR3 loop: CATSDRTGGAGANVLTF. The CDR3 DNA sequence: TGTGCCACCAGTGATCGGACAGGGGGTGCTGGGGCCAACGTCCTGACTTTC.

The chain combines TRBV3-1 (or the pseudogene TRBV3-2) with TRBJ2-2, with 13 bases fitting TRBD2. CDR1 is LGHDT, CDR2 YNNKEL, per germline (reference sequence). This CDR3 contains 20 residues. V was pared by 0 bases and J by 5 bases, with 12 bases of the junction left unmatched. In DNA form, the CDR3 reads TGTGCCAGCAGCCAAGACACCCCGGGACTAGCGGGGAGGGGGACCGGGGAGCTGTTTTTT. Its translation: CASSQDTPGLAGRGTGELFF.

The CDR3 DNA sequence: TGCGCCAGCAGCCCACGGACAGGCGATCCCTATAATTCACCCCTCCACTTT. Protein sequence: CASSPRTGDPYNSPLHF. This chain links TRBV5-1 with TRBJ1-6, with 7 bases lining up with TRBD1. V dropped 4 bases and J dropped 2; count of bases not matched to a gene: 9. The CDR3 runs 17 residues. Germline V gene data show CDR1 as SGHRS and CDR2 as YFSETQ.

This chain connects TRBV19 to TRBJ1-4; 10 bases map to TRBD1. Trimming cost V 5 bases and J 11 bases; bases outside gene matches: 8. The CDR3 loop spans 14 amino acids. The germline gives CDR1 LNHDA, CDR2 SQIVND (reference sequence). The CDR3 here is CASSATGGLKKLFF. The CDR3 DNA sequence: TGTGCCAGTAGTGCGACAGGGGGCCTAAAGAAACTGTTTTTT.

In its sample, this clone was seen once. The CDR3 DNA follows: TGTGCCAGTGGGCGTGAGGGTATCTCCTATGGCTACACCTTC. Protein: CASGREGISYGYTF. This chain uses TRBV19 with TRBJ1-2; no clear D. The V gene lost 8 bases and the J gene lost 4 bases, with 17 bases spanning the gap. The CDR3 loop spans 14 amino acids. Germline V gene sequence: CDR1 LNHDA, CDR2 SQIVND (reference sequence).

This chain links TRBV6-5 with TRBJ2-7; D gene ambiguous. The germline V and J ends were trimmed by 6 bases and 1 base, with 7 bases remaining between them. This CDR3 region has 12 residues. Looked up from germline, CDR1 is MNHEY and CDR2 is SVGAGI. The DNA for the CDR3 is TGTGCCAGCAGCCCAACTTCCTACGAGCAGTACTTC. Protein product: CASSPTSYEQYF.

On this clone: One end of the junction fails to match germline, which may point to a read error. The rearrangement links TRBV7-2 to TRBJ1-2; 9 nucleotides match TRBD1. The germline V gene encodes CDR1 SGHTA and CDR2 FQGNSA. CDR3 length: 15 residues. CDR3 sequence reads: CASSLGGTGNSGYTF. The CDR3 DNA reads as TGTGCCAGCAGCTTAGGAGGGACAGGGAACTCTGGCTACACCTTC. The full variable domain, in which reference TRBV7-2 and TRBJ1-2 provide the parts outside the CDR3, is GAGVSQSPSNKVTEKGKDVELRCDPISGHTALYWYRQSLGQGLEFLIYFQGNSAPDKSGLPSDRFSAERTGGSVSTLTIQRTQQEDSAVYLCASSLGGTGNSGYTFGSGTRLTVV.

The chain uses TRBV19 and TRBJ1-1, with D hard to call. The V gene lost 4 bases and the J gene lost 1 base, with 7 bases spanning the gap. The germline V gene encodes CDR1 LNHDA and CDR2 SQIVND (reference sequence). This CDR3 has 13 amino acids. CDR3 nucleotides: TGTGCCAGTAGTACACAGAAGAACACTGAAGCTTTCTTT. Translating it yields CASSTQKNTEAFF.

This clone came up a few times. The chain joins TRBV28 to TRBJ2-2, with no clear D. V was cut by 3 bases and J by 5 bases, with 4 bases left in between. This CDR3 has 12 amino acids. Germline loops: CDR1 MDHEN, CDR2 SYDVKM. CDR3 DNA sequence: TGTGCCAGCAGTTTCAGGACCGGGGAGCTGTTTTTT. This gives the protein CASSFRTGELFF. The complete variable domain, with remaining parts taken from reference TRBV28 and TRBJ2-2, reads DVKVTQSSRYLVKRTGEKVFLECVQDMDHENMFWYRQDPGLGLRLIYFSYDVKMKEKGDIPEGYSVSREKKERFSLILESASTNQTSMYLCASSFRTGELFFGEGSRLTVL.

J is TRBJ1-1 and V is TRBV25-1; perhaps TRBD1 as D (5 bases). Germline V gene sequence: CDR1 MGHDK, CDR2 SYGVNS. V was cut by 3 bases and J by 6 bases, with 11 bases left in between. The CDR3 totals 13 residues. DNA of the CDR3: TGTGCCAGCAGTGATTTCGGGGGACCTGAAGCTTTCTTT. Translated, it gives CASSDFGGPEAFF.

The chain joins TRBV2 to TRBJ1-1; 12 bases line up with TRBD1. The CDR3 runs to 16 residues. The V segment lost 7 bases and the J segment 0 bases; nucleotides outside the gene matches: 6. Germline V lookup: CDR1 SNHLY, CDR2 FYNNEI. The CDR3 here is CASIDGTGGMNTEAFF. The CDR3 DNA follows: TGTGCCAGCATCGACGGGACAGGGGGCATGAACACTGAAGCTTTCTTT.